This paragraph covers one TCR beta chain sequence. Antigen specificity is unknown. This specimen belongs to a study of cytomegalovirus exposure and HLA in healthy donors. Study-level points and caveats: Reportedly, TCR beta sequences accurately predicted HLA-A and HLA-B alleles in most subjects. Available immune exposure information was restricted to CMV serostatus only. For TCR beta chains, V- and J-gene trimming was later linked to a missense DCLRE1C variant. About 87% or about 30% of the time was how often most TCR beta V segments were productive, according to an earlier analysis.

The PCR ran on 60 Vbeta and 13 Jbeta primers. This table comes from immunoSEQ multiplex PCR, and its TCRdb copy is limited to in-frame clones, with some not included. In the table there are roughly 200,000 clones, about 77% of which are singletons. This CDR3 is 19 amino acids long. After removal of 4 bases from V and 1 base from J, the junction contained 15 bases not matched to a gene. Sequencing was carried out using PBMCs. This TCR was sampled from a female donor in good health and CMV-seronegative. The chain combines TRBV6-7 with TRBJ2-3; 9 bases line up with TRBD2. TRBV6-7 is treated as an ORF (open reading frame) with a function not yet certain. DNA for the CDR3: TGTGCCAGCAGTTCGACTAGCGGAAGGGGCAGGCGAGGCACAGATACGCAGTATTTT. Translation: CASSSTSGRGRRGTDTQYF.